This T cell receptor (beta chain) derives from a study of T-cell memory formation after mild COVID-19. In the study overall: Clusters of TCRs were largely donor specific.

Comment on this clonotype: The antigen is unknown.

This CDR3 is built from 16 residues. The junction had 5 bases not matched to a gene; V was cut back by 6 bases and J by 2 bases. A 5'RACE reaction primed in the constant segment made cDNA libraries of TCR alpha and TCR beta, and these carried sample barcodes and UMIs. TCRdb re-called the 5' RACE reads with MiXCR, one entry per CDR3 protein. In the table there are a few hundred thousand distinct CDR3 sequences, 13% to 15% of which are singletons. Regarding the study as a whole: Whereas later expanders leaned CD4+, clones contracting day 15 to 85 showed a balanced CD4/CD8 makeup. Mostly located in CM and EM were contracting CD4+ clones, with contracting CD8+ clones located in EMRA.

This TCR derives from a man aged 18-30 years who had mild COVID-19 (a few samples of this study predate the infection). Cell type and time point are not known. The source material was PBMCs or a T cell subset sorted from them (not recorded which). The chain couples TRBV12-3 or TRBV12-4 to TRBJ2-7, with 15 bases fitting TRBD2. In DNA, the CDR3 is TGTGCCAGCAGCGATGGGACTAGCGGGGGGCCCTACGAGCAGTACTTC. Translated, it gives CASSDGTSGGPYEQYF.